These 26 T cell receptor beta chains originate from one sample sequenced in a study of cytomegalovirus exposure and HLA in healthy donors. Sequencing was performed with immunoSEQ multiplex PCR; in TCRdb, only in-frame clones are kept and a portion is missing. The table has 120,000 to 150,000 clones, approximately 86% seen once. Sequencing was done on a sample of PBMCs. The receptors were sampled from a man younger than 35 in good health and CMV-seropositive.

The gene calls are TRBV27 and TRBJ2-4; 7 bases match TRBD1. The ends lost 4 bases at V and 7 bases at J; junction bases unmatched: 7. Germline assignment: CDR1 MNHEY and CDR2 SMNVEV (reference sequence). The CDR3 runs to 14 residues. The CDR3 coding sequence is TGTGCCAGCAGTTCACAACAGGGGTGGAACATTCAGTACTTC. Residues: CASSSQQGWNIQYF.

The CDR3 region has the DNA TGTGCCAGCAGCTTAGGGGGGAGGGATCGGTATGGCTACACCTTC. Amino acids: CASSLGGRDRYGYTF. The chain uses TRBV11-2 and TRBJ1-2; possibly TRBD1 for D (5 bases). This CDR3 spans 15 amino acids. Trimming cost V 1 base and J 5 bases, with 14 bases left between them. Germline lookup yields CDR1 SGHAT and CDR2 FQNNGV.

CDR3 residues: CASSLSMTGRNEQFF. CDR3 nucleotides: TGTGCCAGCAGTTTATCCATGACAGGGAGGAATGAGCAGTTCTTC. The J gene is TRBJ2-1, the V gene TRBV27; possibly TRBD1 for D (7 bases). V was trimmed by 0 bases and J by 7 bases, leaving 13 bases between them. Germline loops: CDR1 MNHEY, CDR2 SMNVEV (reference sequence). This CDR3 comprises 15 residues.

This clone was picked up a small number of times. This sequence joins TRBV4-2 and TRBJ2-7; 7 positions agree with TRBD2. V shed 3 bases, J shed 3 bases, and the junction held 14 bases outside the gene matches. Germline V CDR1 and CDR2: LGHNA, YNFKEQ. The CDR3 length is 17 residues. The CDR3 nucleotides read TGTGCCAGCAGCCAGAAATCGGGGCGGGAGTTGTTCTACGAGCAGTACTTC. Translation gives CASSQKSGRELFYEQYF.

Worth noting for this clone: A junction boundary mismatches the germline segment, possibly from a read error. The gene calls are TRBV6-4 and TRBJ2-3; the match to TRBD2 covers 9 bases. The CDR3 is 17 residues long. Germline V CDR1 and CDR2: MRHNA, SNTAGT. CDR3 DNA sequence: TGCCCACCCAAGGGCGCGCTAGCGGGGCTCCGCACAGATACGCAGTATTTT. Translation gives CPPKGALAGLRTDTQYF.

This clone was seen repeatedly, ten times or more. The chain carries TRBV6-5 and TRBJ1-4, with TRBD1 identical over 9 bases. Germline lookup yields CDR1 MNHEY and CDR2 SVGAGI. The CDR3 covers 14 residues. V was pared by 7 bases and J by 5 bases, with 5 bases of the junction left unmatched. The CDR3 DNA is TGTGCCAGCATATACGGGACAGGGAATGAAAAACTGTTTTTT. It codes for CASIYGTGNEKLFF.

The CDR3 coding sequence is TGTGCCAGCAGTTTTCCCCAGGGAAACACCATATATTTT. It is translated as CASSFPQGNTIYF. V is TRBV28 and J is TRBJ1-3; D is unclear. CDR3 length: 13 amino acids. V was clipped by 3 bases and J by 4 bases, with 7 bases between them. Germline loops: CDR1 MDHEN, CDR2 SYDVKM.

This clone occurred once. This chain links TRBV30 with TRBJ1-1, with D possibly matching TRBD1 (5 bases). CDR1 is GTSNPN, CDR2 SVGIG, per germline (reference sequence). The CDR3 covers 14 residues. Deletions cut 2 bases from V and 1 base from J, with 11 bases between. CDR3 nucleotides: TGTGCCTGGAGTCCCCGACAGTGGAACACTGAAGCTTTCTTT. Translating gives CAWSPRQWNTEAFF.

This rearrangement joins TRBV9 to TRBJ2-7, with 7 nucleotides matching TRBD2. This CDR3 is 15 amino acids long. V lost 3 bases to trimming and J lost 2 bases; unmatched junction nucleotides: 8. Germline CDR1 and CDR2: SGDLS and YYNGEE. As DNA, the CDR3 is TGTGCCAGCAGCGCGGGAGGTGGACTCGCCTACGAGCAGTACTTC. The encoded protein is CASSAGGGLAYEQYF. Drawing the rest from reference TRBV9 and TRBJ2-7, the complete variable domain is DSGVTQTPKHLITATGQRVTLRCSPRSGDLSVYWYQQSLDQGLQFLIQYYNGEERAKGNILERFSAQQFPDLHSELNLSSLELGDSALYFCASSAGGGLAYEQYFGPGTRLTVT.

The chain couples TRBV5-1 to TRBJ1-4, with D tentatively TRBD1 (5 bases). CDR3 size: 14 residues. Trimming shortened V by 1 base and J by 13 bases, and 17 bases separated the two germline ends. Per the germline V gene, CDR1 is SGHRS and CDR2 is YFSETQ. CDR3 DNA sequence: TGCGCCAGCAGCTTGCTTGGGGTAGGGGAAGGACTGTTTTTT. Amino acids: CASSLLGVGEGLFF.

The CDR3 here is CASSHRTGRGTGELFF. For the CDR3, the DNA is TGTGCCAGCAGCCACCGGACAGGACGGGGCACCGGGGAGCTGTTTTTT. The chain is built from TRBV5-6 and TRBJ2-2; TRBD1 aligns across 7 bases. The J segment lost 4 bases and the V segment lost 4 bases, leaving 10 bases of the junction unmatched. Germline assignment: CDR1 SGHDT and CDR2 YYEEEE. The CDR3 totals 16 residues.

This chain joins TRBV10-3 and TRBJ2-3; D gene uncertain. The length of the CDR3 is 19 residues. With 0 bases removed from V and 3 bases from J, the gap between germline ends came to 22 bases. Germline-derived CDR1 and CDR2 are ENHRY and SYGVKD. The CDR3 sequence is CAISESWVELLVFTDTQYF. DNA for the CDR3: TGTGCCATCAGTGAGTCGTGGGTTGAGTTGCTAGTATTTACAGATACGCAGTATTTT.

The V gene is TRBV5-1, the J gene TRBJ1-2, with TRBD1 identical over 7 bases. V lost 4 bases, J lost 4 bases, and 4 bases stayed unmatched. Germline loops: CDR1 SGHRS, CDR2 YFSETQ. CDR3 length: 13 residues. CDR3: CASSPGTVYGYTF. As DNA, the CDR3 is TGCGCCAGCAGCCCAGGGACAGTCTATGGCTACACCTTC.

This rearrangement joins TRBV5-1 to TRBJ2-1; D gene unclear. Germline V gene sequence: CDR1 SGHRS, CDR2 YFSETQ. V lost 2 bases to trimming and J lost 8 bases, with 8 bases between them. The CDR3 runs to 12 residues. The CDR3 region is CASSFAGDEQFF. The CDR3, as DNA: TGCGCCAGCAGCTTTGCAGGCGATGAGCAGTTCTTC. Full variable domain (rest looked up from reference TRBV5-1 and TRBJ2-1): KAGVTQTPRYLIKTRGQQVTLSCSPISGHRSVSWYQQTPGQGLQFLFEYFSETQRNKGNFPGRFSGRQFSNSRSEMNVSTLELGDSALYLCASSFAGDEQFFGPGTRLTVL.

This chain connects TRBV12-1 to TRBJ2-1; TRBD2 is the table's D call and was not checked against the DNA. TRBV12-1 is recorded as a pseudogene. The CDR3 spans 12 residues. This chain's CDR3 is CASSLRYNEQFF. DNA of the CDR3: TGTGCCAGCAGCCTGCGGTACAATGAGCAGTTCTTC.

J is TRBJ2-7 and V is TRBV28, with a tentative D call TRBD2 (5 bases). V was shortened by 3 bases and J by 0 bases, with 6 bases between the two germline ends. The CDR3 is 13 residues long. Germline lookup yields CDR1 MDHEN and CDR2 SYDVKM. CDR3 sequence reads: CASSFEGSYEQYF. CDR3 DNA sequence: TGTGCCAGCAGTTTTGAGGGCTCCTACGAGCAGTACTTC.

The V call is TRBV5-4, the J call TRBJ1-2; tentative D call: TRBD1 (6 bases). This CDR3 has 13 residues. Deletions cut 0 bases from V and 9 bases from J, with 12 bases between. Germline V gene sequence: CDR1 SGHNT, CDR2 YYREEE (reference sequence). The CDR3 reads CASSLDRVGSYTF. The CDR3 region has the DNA TGTGCCAGCAGCTTGGACAGGGTTGGAAGCTACACCTTC.

The rearrangement joins TRBV14 to TRBJ2-1; perhaps TRBD2 as D (6 bases). This CDR3 spans 13 amino acids. Germline assignment: CDR1 SGHDN and CDR2 FVKESK. Trimming cost V 5 bases and J 10 bases, with 15 bases left between them. The CDR3 spells CASSAHTSIEQFF. CDR3 bases: TGTGCCAGCAGCGCTCATACTAGCATCGAGCAGTTCTTC.

This rearrangement joins TRBV7-6 to TRBJ2-3, with TRBD1 matching 8 bases. The CDR3 has 15 amino acids. Trimming at V came to 2 bases and at J to 5 bases, leaving 6 bases not matched to a gene. Germline CDR1 is SGHVS and CDR2 is FNYEAQ. The CDR3 is CASSLPPTGEDTQYF. Written as DNA, the CDR3 is TGTGCCAGCAGCTTACCGCCGACAGGGGAAGATACGCAGTATTTT.

This sequence joins TRBV2 and TRBJ2-5; possible D gene TRBD2, 6 bases. V gave up 5 bases and J gave up 3 bases, with 10 bases separating them. The CDR3 is made up of 13 amino acids. The germline V gene has CDR1 SNHLY and CDR2 FYNNEI. CDR3 loop: CASSTGSEETQYF. The CDR3 region has the DNA TGTGCCAGCAGTACCGGGAGTGAAGAGACCCAGTACTTC.

V gene TRBV6-4 combines with J gene TRBJ2-2, with a tentative D call TRBD1 (5 bases). CDR1 and CDR2 from the germline V gene are MRHNA and SNTAGT. The CDR3 runs to 13 residues. The V gene lost 3 bases and the J gene lost 7 bases, with 9 bases spanning the gap. The chain's CDR3 is CASSDQGGGELFF. The CDR3 DNA follows: TGTGCCAGCAGTGATCAGGGTGGCGGGGAGCTGTTTTTT.

This chain links TRBV5-1 with TRBJ2-5; 10 bases are a match to TRBD2. Germline assignment: CDR1 SGHRS and CDR2 YFSETQ. The CDR3 is made up of 15 amino acids. Trimming at V came to 4 bases and at J to 4 bases, leaving 7 bases not matched to a gene. The CDR3 sequence: CASSQAGGPRETQYF. In DNA, the CDR3 is TGCGCCAGCAGCCAAGCGGGGGGGCCTAGAGAGACCCAGTACTTC. The full variable domain, rest sourced from reference TRBV5-1 and TRBJ2-5, is KAGVTQTPRYLIKTRGQQVTLSCSPISGHRSVSWYQQTPGQGLQFLFEYFSETQRNKGNFPGRFSGRQFSNSRSEMNVSTLELGDSALYLCASSQAGGPRETQYFGPGTRLLVL.

The chain couples TRBV5-1 to TRBJ1-3; 7 bases map to TRBD1. With 0 bases clipped from V and 0 bases from J, the junction kept 6 bases outside the gene matches. Looked up from germline, CDR1 is SGHRS and CDR2 is YFSETQ. The CDR3 contains 17 residues. The DNA for the CDR3 is TGCGCCAGCAGCTTGGTTGTACAGGGGCTCTCTGGAAACACCATATATTTT. It is translated as CASSLVVQGLSGNTIYF.

The chain employs TRBV6-1 and TRBJ2-3; no definite D call. The germline gives CDR1 MNHNS, CDR2 SASEGT. The ends were cut back, 8 bases at V and 5 bases at J, with 14 bases in the middle. The CDR3 consists of 13 residues. The CDR3 region has the DNA TGTGCCAGCGCCCGAGAGCGAGGAGATACGCAGTATTTT. Amino acids: CASARERGDTQYF.

The chain is built from TRBV9 and TRBJ1-5; 10 bases map to TRBD1. Trimming at V came to 2 bases and at J to 5 bases, leaving 13 bases not matched to a gene. CDR3 size: 18 residues. Germline V lookup: CDR1 SGDLS, CDR2 YYNGEE. The CDR3 bases are TGTGCCAGCAGCGTCAAGACAGGGGGCGAGCCCCATGATCAGCCCCAGCATTTT. Its translation is CASSVKTGGEPHDQPQHF.

The chain recombines TRBV29-1 with TRBJ1-3, with D tentatively TRBD1 (5 bases). Germline values: CDR1 SQVTM, CDR2 ANQGSEA. This CDR3 has 14 residues. Trimming left V 7 bases short and J 4 bases short, with 17 bases between. The chain's CDR3 is CSGGDSRTGNTIYF. The CDR3 coding sequence is TGCAGCGGAGGGGACTCTCGGACGGGAAACACCATATATTTT.